The 20 T cell receptor beta chains below all came from one sample that was sequenced in a study of a mutant IDH1 vaccine in newly diagnosed glioma. The time point: week 23, last vaccination. Vaccination used 300 ug of mutant IDH1 20-mer peptide per dose, with topical imiquimod. The repertoire was sequenced with immunoSEQ multiplex PCR; TCRdb's copy has only in-frame clones and lacks some. This table holds roughly 40,000 clones, around 93% found once. For these TCRs, the target antigens are not known. The specimen comprised PBMCs, sampled from a glioma patient whose treatment included an IDH1 peptide vaccine. All receptors derive from a man aged 45-65 years with glioma.

This sequence joins TRBV10-3 and TRBJ2-1; 9 bases fit TRBD2. Germline loops: CDR1 ENHRY, CDR2 SYGVKD. V was pared by 3 bases and J by 7 bases, with 16 bases of the junction left unmatched. This CDR3 region has 18 residues. DNA for the CDR3: TGTGCCATCAGTGACCCAAACCCCGAGCGGGGGGTTTCAAATGAGCAGTTCTTC. This encodes CAISDPNPERGVSNEQFF.

This sequence joins TRBV10-3 and TRBJ2-2; D unresolved. The length of the CDR3 is 14 residues. Trimming removed 3 bases at V and 6 bases at J, with 11 bases between. CDR1 and CDR2 (germline): ENHRY, SYGVKD. DNA for the CDR3: TGTGCCATCAGTGAAGAGAGGCCGGCCGGGGAGCTGTTTTTT. Its protein is CAISEERPAGELFF.

This sequence joins TRBV4-1 and TRBJ1-4, with D hard to call. V was cut by 0 bases and J by 2 bases, with 13 bases left in between. The germline V gene encodes CDR1 MGHRA and CDR2 YSYEKL. This CDR3 comprises 17 residues. For the CDR3, the DNA is TGCGCCAGCAGCCAAGAAGAGGGTGCGGCGACTAATGAAAAACTGTTTTTT. The encoded protein is CASSQEEGAATNEKLFF.

The CDR3 sequence: CASSETGGTGELFF. The CDR3, as DNA: TGTGCCAGCAGTGAGACAGGGGGGACCGGGGAGCTGTTTTTT. The chain combines TRBV25-1 with TRBJ2-2; 9 bases fit TRBD1. The V gene end was trimmed by 3 bases and the J gene end by 5 bases; junction bases not matched to a gene: 1. Per the germline V gene, CDR1 is MGHDK and CDR2 is SYGVNS. This CDR3 is built from 14 residues.

The chain has TRBV4-2 and TRBJ1-1, with 7 nucleotides matching TRBD1. This CDR3 is 15 amino acids long. J lost 4 bases, V lost 5 bases, and 10 bases had no gene match. Germline values: CDR1 LGHNA, CDR2 YNFKEQ. The CDR3 region has the DNA TGTGCCAGCAGCGGACGGCAGGGGGTGCGCACTGAAGCTTTCTTT. This gives the protein CASSGRQGVRTEAFF.

This chain joins TRBV18 and TRBJ1-2; no firm D call. V was cut by 6 bases and J by 6 bases, with 14 bases left in between. This CDR3 has 13 residues. The germline V gene encodes CDR1 KGHSH and CDR2 LQKENI. The CDR3 DNA reads as TGTGCCAGCTCCCCAGATAAGGGCCATGGCTACACCTTC. This translates into CASSPDKGHGYTF.

V gene TRBV6-1 combines with J gene TRBJ2-5, with 9 bases lining up with TRBD1. CDR3 length: 17 residues. CDR1 is MNHNS and CDR2 is SASEGT in the germline V gene. The V gene end was trimmed by 2 bases and the J gene end by 3 bases; junction bases not matched to a gene: 10. The CDR3 reads CASSEYGTGSKEETQYF. In DNA, the CDR3 is TGTGCCAGCAGTGAATACGGGACAGGGAGTAAGGAAGAGACCCAGTACTTC.

V usage is TRBV27 and J usage is TRBJ2-1; 8 bases fit TRBD2. The CDR3 consists of 16 residues. Germline V gene data show CDR1 as MNHEY and CDR2 as SMNVEV (reference sequence). After removal of 7 bases from V and 2 bases from J, the junction contained 10 bases not matched to a gene. CDR3 sequence reads: CASTRLAMEPYNEQFF. CDR3 nucleotides: TGTGCCAGCACCCGACTAGCGATGGAACCCTACAATGAGCAGTTCTTC.

The gene calls are TRBV5-4 and TRBJ1-3; possibly TRBD1 for D (5 bases). V lost 0 bases, J lost 4 bases, and 14 bases lay in between. CDR1 is SGHNT and CDR2 is YYREEE in the germline V gene (reference sequence). The CDR3 has 16 amino acids. The CDR3: CASSLGGRSKGNTIYF. The DNA for the CDR3 is TGTGCCAGCAGCTTGGGGGGCCGTTCGAAGGGAAACACCATATATTTT. Full variable domain (missing parts from reference TRBV5-4 and TRBJ1-3): ETGVTQSPTHLIKTRGQQVTLRCSSQSGHNTVSWYQQALGQGPQFIFQYYREEENGRGNFPPRFSGLQFPNYSSELNVNALELDDSALYLCASSLGGRSKGNTIYFGEGSWLTVV.

V usage is TRBV5-5 and J usage is TRBJ2-7; D is ambiguous. Trimming shortened V by 2 bases and J by 3 bases, and 6 bases separated the two germline ends. Germline CDR1 and CDR2: SGHKS and YYEKEE (reference sequence). There are 12 residues in the CDR3. The CDR3 sequence is CASSFSGYEQYF. Written as DNA, the CDR3 is TGTGCCAGCAGCTTCTCAGGCTACGAGCAGTACTTC.

This clone was counted a single time. This chain joins TRBV27 and TRBJ1-1; D is possibly TRBD1 (6 bases). With 7 bases removed from V and 5 bases from J, the gap between germline ends came to 14 bases. Germline CDR1 reads MNHEY; CDR2 reads SMNVEV (reference sequence). This CDR3 is 13 amino acids long. This CDR3 reads CASIKIGGTEAFF. The CDR3 region has the DNA TGTGCCAGCATCAAAATAGGGGGAACTGAAGCTTTCTTT.

This clone came up a few times. The rearrangement uses TRBV2 and TRBJ1-5; the D gene is possibly TRBD1 (6 bases). In germline, CDR1 is SNHLY, CDR2 FYNNEI. V was shortened by 6 bases and J by 7 bases, with 10 bases between the two germline ends. This CDR3 spans 12 amino acids. As DNA, the CDR3 is TGTGCCAGCAGCATACAGGGACAGCCCCAGCATTTT. Its protein is CASSIQGQPQHF.

The CDR3 sequence: CATSSRGQGEAFF. CDR3 nucleotides: TGTGCCACTTCCAGTCGTGGTCAGGGAGAAGCTTTCTTT. The chain uses TRBV2 and TRBJ1-1, with D possibly TRBD1 on 5 matching bases. This CDR3 is 13 amino acids long. The germline V and J ends were trimmed by 10 bases and 8 bases, with 20 bases remaining between them. Germline loops: CDR1 SNHLY, CDR2 FYNNEI.

The CDR3 DNA reads TGTGCCAGCAAACTTTCGACAGGGCTCAATCAGCCCCAGCATTTT. Its translation: CASKLSTGLNQPQHF. The V and J genes are TRBV6-5 and TRBJ1-5; TRBD1 matches at 7 bases. CDR3 length: 15 amino acids. Per the germline V gene, CDR1 is MNHEY and CDR2 is SVGAGI. The junction had 9 bases not matched to a gene; V was cut back by 7 bases and J by 3 bases.

The rearrangement joins TRBV2 to TRBJ2-7; 9 nucleotides line up with TRBD2. This CDR3 has 15 residues. Trimming removed 6 bases from V and 6 bases from J; junction bases left unmatched: 12. Per germline, CDR1 SNHLY and CDR2 FYNNEI. CDR3: CASSGAGTSSIEQYF. The CDR3 region has the DNA TGTGCCAGCAGCGGAGCCGGGACTAGCTCGATCGAGCAGTACTTC.

V usage is TRBV9 and J usage is TRBJ2-1, with a possible D match to TRBD1 (6 bases). Germline CDR1 SGDLS, CDR2 YYNGEE. The CDR3 totals 14 residues. Between the trimmed V and J ends, which lost 0 bases and 9 bases, there was a span of 13 bases. The CDR3 here is CASSVVTGFGEQFF. CDR3 nucleotides: TGTGCCAGCAGCGTAGTAACAGGGTTCGGTGAGCAGTTCTTC.

This clone was seen only a few times. The CDR3 spells CAWSQEINQPQHF. The CDR3 DNA sequence: TGTGCCTGGAGCCAGGAAATAAATCAGCCCCAGCATTTT. V usage is TRBV30 and J usage is TRBJ1-5; no firm D call. V lost 3 bases and J lost 4, with 10 bases in between. CDR1 and CDR2 (germline): GTSNPN, SVGIG (reference sequence). The CDR3 totals 13 residues.

In its sample, this clone was seen once. V gene TRBV6-6 combines with J gene TRBJ1-5, with D possibly TRBD1 on 6 matching bases. Germline V gene data show CDR1 as MNHNY and CDR2 as SVGAGI (reference sequence). The CDR3 consists of 15 residues. Deletions cut 0 bases from V and 7 bases from J, with 13 bases between. DNA for the CDR3: TGTGCCAGCAGTTACTCGAGCAGGGGAGGGCAGCCCCAGCATTTT. Its protein product is CASSYSSRGGQPQHF.

The V gene is TRBV4-2, the J gene TRBJ1-2, with TRBD1 matching over 11 bases. V dropped 3 bases and J dropped 4; count of bases not matched to a gene: 10. CDR1 is LGHNA, CDR2 YNFKEQ, per germline. The CDR3 is 17 amino acids. The DNA of the CDR3 is TGTGCCAGCAGCCACCCGGGACAGGGGGGAGATAGCTATGGCTACACCTTC. It translates to CASSHPGQGGDSYGYTF.

The chain joins TRBV5-6 to TRBJ2-3, with a possible D match to TRBD2 (7 bases). The CDR3 spans 15 residues. Trimming stripped 3 bases from V and 1 base from J, with 12 bases between. The germline gives CDR1 SGHDT, CDR2 YYEEEE. Here the CDR3 DNA reads TGTGCCAGCAGCTGGGGGGGCCTGGGCACAGATACGCAGTATTTT. This translates into CASSWGGLGTDTQYF.